This T cell receptor beta chain was documented in a study of graft-versus-host responses after intestinal transplantation. Study details: Transplant recipients had multivisceral, liver-intestinal, or isolated intestinal grafts.

This clone rates as medium-sized. From germline, CDR1 is SGHRS and CDR2 YFSETQ. This CDR3 is built from 16 residues. The V end lost 0 bases, the J end lost 2 bases, and 15 bases lay between the germline ends. The authors seeded roughly 200,000 CFSE-labeled responder cells together with roughly 200,000 irradiated stimulator cells tagged with violet dye. Notes on the study in general: GvH clones detected in recipient marrow included some appearing first in ileum or blood.

Clones were read by immunoSEQ multiplex PCR, and TCRdb kept only the in-frame ones, dropping some. The table includes some 8,000 clones, around 29% detected once. The chain couples TRBV5-1 to TRBJ2-7; D may be TRBD2 (6 bases). Source: alloreactive CD8+ T cells from a mixed lymphocyte reaction culture, taken before intestinal transplant. Subset of the sample: CFSE-low proliferating T cells sorted from approximately six-day pre-transplant mixed lymphocyte reaction (GvH or HvG direction). The clonotype originates from a human patient who received an intestinal transplant. In DNA, the CDR3 is TGCGCCAGCAGCTTGGAGGGCGGGGCAGGCACCTACGAGCAGTACTTC. Its translation is CASSLEGGAGTYEQYF.